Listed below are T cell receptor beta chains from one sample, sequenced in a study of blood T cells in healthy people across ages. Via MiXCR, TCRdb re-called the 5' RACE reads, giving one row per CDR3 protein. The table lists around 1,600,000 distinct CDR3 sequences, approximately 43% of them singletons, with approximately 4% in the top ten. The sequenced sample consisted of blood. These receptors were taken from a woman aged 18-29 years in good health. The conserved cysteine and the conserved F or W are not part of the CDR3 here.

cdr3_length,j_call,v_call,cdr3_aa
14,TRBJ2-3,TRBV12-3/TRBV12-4,ACSDPGLAGAGTQY
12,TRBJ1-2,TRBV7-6,ASSEGGPIYGYT
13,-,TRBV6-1,ASSELAGNPYEQY
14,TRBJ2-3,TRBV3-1,ASSQDRDRVSDTQY
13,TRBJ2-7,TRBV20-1,SADRLIDQYYEQY
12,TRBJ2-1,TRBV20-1,SASTGRVRNEQF
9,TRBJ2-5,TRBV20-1,SASNQETQY
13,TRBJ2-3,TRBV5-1,ASSRSGASADTQY
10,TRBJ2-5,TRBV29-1,SVSPGQETQY
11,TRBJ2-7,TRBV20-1,STGKREGYEQY
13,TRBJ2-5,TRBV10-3,AIGAGTGTQETQY
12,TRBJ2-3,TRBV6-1,ASSEDRGPDTQY
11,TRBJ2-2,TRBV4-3,ASSPTQTGELF
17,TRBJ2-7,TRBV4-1,ASSPRAGRTSARPYEQY
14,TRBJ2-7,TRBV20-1,SASFLYGGFGAEQY
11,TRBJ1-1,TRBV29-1,SVFAAGNTEAF
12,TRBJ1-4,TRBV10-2,ASSWDRSNEKLF
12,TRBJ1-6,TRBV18,ASSTDPGYSPLH
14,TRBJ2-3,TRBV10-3,AISPDGRTSTDTQY
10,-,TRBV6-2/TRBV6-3,ASSRYPHEQY
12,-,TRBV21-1,ASSTRDGLYEQY
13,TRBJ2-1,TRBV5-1,ASSLVMVGYNEQF
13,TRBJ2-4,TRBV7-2,ASSQRTGTKNIQY
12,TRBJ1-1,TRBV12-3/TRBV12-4,ASSSGLSNTEAF
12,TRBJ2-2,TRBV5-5,ASSLGRITGELF
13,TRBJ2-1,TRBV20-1,SADQGQINNNEQF
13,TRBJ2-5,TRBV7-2,ASSLDRGQVNEQY
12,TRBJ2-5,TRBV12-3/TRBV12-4,ASSLAGGDDEQY
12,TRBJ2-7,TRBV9,ASSSGLGPREQY
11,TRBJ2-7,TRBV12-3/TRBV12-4,ASSYDNPLEQY
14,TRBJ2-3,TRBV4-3,ASSREGGRVPDTQY
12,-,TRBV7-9,ASSFGTEFYEQY
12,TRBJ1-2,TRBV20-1,SPHDPNRGAGYT
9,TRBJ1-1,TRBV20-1,SARGGAEAF
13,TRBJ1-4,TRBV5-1,ASSLGGTGQEKLF
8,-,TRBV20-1,SASIVEQY
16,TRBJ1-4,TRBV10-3,AISEDRSLQGFAEKLF
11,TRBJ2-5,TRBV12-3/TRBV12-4,ASSPAVQETQY
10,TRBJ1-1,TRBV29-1,SVSGENTEAF